Shown below are 4 T cell receptor beta chains from a single sample sequenced in a study of T-cell memory formation after mild COVID-19. TCRdb recomputed calls from the 5' RACE reads with MiXCR, one row per CDR3 protein. The data show around 190,000 distinct CDR3 sequences, with around 20% seen just once and roughly 3.9% held by the top ten. Material: PBMCs or a T cell subset sorted from them (not recorded which). These receptors all stem from a man between 18 and 29 years old who had mild COVID-19 (a few samples of this study predate the infection). Cell type and time point are not known.

V usage is TRBV7-3 and J usage is TRBJ2-1; the match to TRBD1 covers 7 bases. With V trimmed by 2 bases and J by 5 bases, 3 bases remained unmatched. CDR3 length: 14 amino acids. CDR1 is SGHTA, CDR2 FQGTGA, per germline. CDR3 protein: CASSLGQGDNEQFF. The CDR3 coding sequence is TGTGCCAGCAGCTTAGGTCAGGGGGACAATGAGCAGTTCTTC.

This clonotype was seen more than once but under ten times. The J gene is TRBJ1-1, the V gene TRBV7-9; 8 nucleotides match TRBD1. The V segment lost 5 bases and the J segment 0 bases; nucleotides outside the gene matches: 8. Germline V gene data show CDR1 as SEHNR and CDR2 as FQNEAQ (reference sequence). The CDR3 runs 16 residues. The CDR3 DNA follows: TGTGCCAGCAGCGATCGACAGGGGATTATGAACACTGAAGCTTTCTTT. Translated: CASSDRQGIMNTEAFF.

This rearrangement joins TRBV4-2 to TRBJ1-1; D may be TRBD1 (5 bases). Looked up from germline, CDR1 is LGHNA and CDR2 is YNFKEQ. V was trimmed by 0 bases and J by 0 bases, leaving 17 bases between them. CDR3 size: 18 residues. The CDR3 spells CASSQELWGVTVNTEAFF. The CDR3 nucleotides read TGTGCCAGCAGCCAAGAACTATGGGGGGTGACAGTGAACACTGAAGCTTTCTTT.

The chain uses TRBV4-1 and TRBJ2-7; D possibly uses TRBD1 or TRBD2 (5 bases each). V was cut by 2 bases and J by 6 bases, with 17 bases left in between. There are 15 residues in the CDR3. Germline lookup yields CDR1 MGHRA and CDR2 YSYEKL. The CDR3: CASSQNSPAGAEQYF. The CDR3 DNA follows: TGCGCCAGCAGCCAAAATTCCCCCGCCGGGGCCGAGCAGTACTTC.